This passage covers 21 T cell receptor beta chains from one sample sequenced in a study of OX40 agonist ivuxolimab in advanced cancers. The protocol was immunoSEQ multiplex PCR, while the TCRdb copy is restricted to in-frame clones and leaves out a portion. The data contain 50,000 to 55,000 clones, roughly 84% of them singletons. The sequenced sample was CD4+ or CD8+ T cells sorted from blood, obtained in a trial of the OX40 agonist ivuxolimab. The receptors shown here come from an adult with an advanced solid tumor such as melanoma, head and neck, liver or kidney cancer.

This rearrangement joins TRBV19 to TRBJ2-2; D not certain. CDR3 length equals 12 residues. V lost 5 bases and J lost 1, with 2 bases in between. Germline CDR1 and CDR2: LNHDA and SQIVND (reference sequence). The chain's CDR3 is CASSVNTGELFF. Here the CDR3 DNA reads TGTGCCAGTAGTGTGAACACCGGGGAGCTGTTTTTT.

The chain is built from TRBV11-2 and TRBJ2-7, with D possibly TRBD2 on 6 matching bases. The germline V and J ends were trimmed by 5 bases and 7 bases, with 24 bases remaining between them. Germline loops: CDR1 SGHAT, CDR2 FQNNGV. There are 16 residues in the CDR3. CDR3 region: CASSPPPPLRDFEQYF. The CDR3 DNA is TGTGCCAGCAGCCCGCCGCCCCCGTTACGGGACTTTGAGCAGTACTTC.

J is TRBJ2-1 and V is TRBV6-1; 8 nucleotides line up with TRBD1. The CDR3 contains 13 residues. Looked up from germline, CDR1 is MNHNS and CDR2 is SASEGT. V trimming: 10 bases; J trimming: 5 bases; junction bases outside the gene matches: 7. In DNA form, the CDR3 reads TGTGCCACAATCAGGGGGCGGGACAATGAGCAGTTCTTC. It yields the protein CATIRGRDNEQFF.

V is TRBV9 and J is TRBJ2-5; D is unclear. This CDR3 has 15 amino acids. V lost 4 bases and J lost 2, with 15 bases in between. CDR1 and CDR2 (germline): SGDLS, YYNGEE. The CDR3 region has the DNA TGTGCCAGCAGCCCTCGACTGTCTAGTCAAGAGACCCAGTACTTC. This gives the protein CASSPRLSSQETQYF. Full variable domain (outside the CDR3, taken from reference TRBV9 and TRBJ2-5): DSGVTQTPKHLITATGQRVTLRCSPRSGDLSVYWYQQSLDQGLQFLIQYYNGEERAKGNILERFSAQQFPDLHSELNLSSLELGDSALYFCASSPRLSSQETQYFGPGTRLLVL.

In its sample, this clone is medium-sized. This rearrangement joins TRBV19 to TRBJ2-3; 10 nucleotides agree with TRBD2. In germline, CDR1 is LNHDA, CDR2 SQIVND (reference sequence). The CDR3 has 15 residues. Losses at the gene ends were 5 bases for V and 0 bases for J; bases not matched to a gene: 2. CDR3 in amino acids: CASSATSGSTDTQYF. The CDR3 DNA reads TGTGCCAGTAGTGCGACTAGCGGGAGCACAGATACGCAGTATTTT. The whole variable domain, remainder taken from reference TRBV19 and TRBJ2-3, is DGGITQSPKYLFRKEGQNVTLSCEQNLNHDAMYWYRQDPGQGLRLIYYSQIVNDFQKGDIAEGYSVSREKKESFPLTVTSAQKNPTAFYLCASSATSGSTDTQYFGPGTRLTVL.

This chain links TRBV7-8 with TRBJ1-2; 11 bases match TRBD1. V dropped 1 base and J dropped 7; count of bases not matched to a gene: 2. Germline CDR1 SGHVS, CDR2 FQNEAQ. This CDR3 has 14 amino acids. The CDR3 bases are TGTGCCAGCAGCTTAGGCGGACAGGGGGCTGGCTACACCTTC. Translation gives CASSLGGQGAGYTF.

The chain recombines TRBV19 with TRBJ2-1; the D gene is possibly TRBD1 (5 bases). Trimming shortened V by 3 bases and J by 8 bases, and 14 bases separated the two germline ends. Germline loops: CDR1 LNHDA, CDR2 SQIVND (reference sequence). CDR3 length: 14 amino acids. The chain's CDR3 is CASSIQPPRDEQFF. CDR3 DNA sequence: TGTGCCAGTAGTATCCAGCCCCCCAGGGATGAGCAGTTCTTC.

V gene TRBV7-9 combines with J gene TRBJ2-7, with 9 positions matching TRBD1. V gave up 5 bases and J gave up 3 bases; unmatched junction bases: 5. The CDR3 consists of 14 residues. The V gene's germline CDR1 is SEHNR and CDR2 FQNEAQ (reference sequence). The CDR3 DNA sequence: TGTGCCAGCAGCCTGCGACAGGGGGGCTACGAGCAGTACTTC. Encoded protein: CASSLRQGGYEQYF.

The genes are TRBV6-5 and TRBJ2-3, with 9 bases matching TRBD2. With 4 bases clipped from V and 1 base from J, the junction kept 6 bases outside the gene matches. This CDR3 is 16 amino acids long. CDR1 is MNHEY and CDR2 is SVGAGI in the germline V gene. Written as DNA, the CDR3 is TGTGCCAGCAGTTCCTGGCGACTAGCGGGCACAGATACGCAGTATTTT. It yields the protein CASSSWRLAGTDTQYF.

This chain uses TRBV7-2 with TRBJ2-1; D could derive from TRBD1 or TRBD2 (5 bases each). Per germline, CDR1 SGHTA and CDR2 FQGNSA. Trimming removed 5 bases at V and 6 bases at J, with 20 bases between. The CDR3 is 16 residues long. The CDR3 nucleotides are TGTGCCAGCAGCAGAGGGTTGGCCAGCAGGGTCAATGAGCAGTTCTTC. The encoded protein is CASSRGLASRVNEQFF.

J is TRBJ2-1 and V is TRBV7-9, with 10 bases aligning to TRBD2. The V gene end was trimmed by 5 bases and the J gene end by 6 bases; junction bases not matched to a gene: 7. This CDR3 has 15 amino acids. The germline CDR1 and CDR2 sequences are SEHNR and FQNEAQ (reference sequence). The chain's CDR3 is CASSLSGRAPNEQFF. CDR3 coding DNA: TGTGCCAGCAGCCTGAGCGGGAGGGCCCCCAATGAGCAGTTCTTC. Full variable domain (remainder filled in from reference TRBV7-9 and TRBJ2-1): DTGVSQNPRHKITKRGQNVTFRCDPISEHNRLYWYRQTLGQGPEFLTYFQNEAQLEKSRLLSDRFSAERPKGSFSTLEIQRTEQGDSAMYLCASSLSGRAPNEQFFGPGTRLTVL.

The J gene is TRBJ2-7, the V gene TRBV13, with TRBD1 identical over 7 bases. Trimming cost V 2 bases and J 5 bases; bases outside gene matches: 6. Germline CDR1 and CDR2: PRHDT and FYEKMQ (reference sequence). This CDR3 has 14 residues. The CDR3 reads CASSLNRGRDEQYF. The CDR3 nucleotides are TGTGCCAGCAGCTTAAACAGGGGAAGAGACGAGCAGTACTTC.

CDR3: CASSLQGLDYGYTF. DNA for the CDR3: TGTGCCAGCAGCTTGCAGGGTCTGGACTATGGCTACACCTTC. The chain is built from TRBV5-4 and TRBJ1-2, with TRBD1 as a possible D gene (5 bases). This CDR3 region has 14 residues. V lost 1 base to trimming and J lost 3 bases, with 10 bases between them. CDR1 is SGHNT and CDR2 is YYREEE in the germline V gene (reference sequence).

This chain connects TRBV5-1 to TRBJ2-2; no firm D call. The CDR3 runs 15 residues. The germline V and J ends were trimmed by 4 bases and 3 bases, with 13 bases remaining between them. Germline lookup yields CDR1 SGHRS and CDR2 YFSETQ. The CDR3 bases are TGCGCCAGCAGCCCCGAAGTAGTGGACACCGGGGAGCTGTTTTTT. As protein: CASSPEVVDTGELFF.

The rearrangement joins TRBV4-2 to TRBJ2-2, with D possibly TRBD1 on 6 matching bases. In germline, CDR1 is LGHNA, CDR2 YNFKEQ. V dropped 4 bases and J dropped 5 bases, with 17 bases sitting between them. The CDR3 consists of 16 residues. The DNA for the CDR3 is TGTGCCAGCAGCCCAGAAGGGGGATACGGAACCGGGGAGCTGTTTTTT. Amino acids: CASSPEGGYGTGELFF.

V and J are TRBV5-1 and TRBJ2-1; the match to TRBD2 covers 9 bases. Germline V gives CDR1 SGHRS, CDR2 YFSETQ. V shed 4 bases, J shed 5 bases, and the junction held 13 bases outside the gene matches. The CDR3 is 17 residues long. Written as DNA, the CDR3 is TGCGCCAGCAGCCCGAACCCCGCTAGCGGGAAACACAATGAGCAGTTCTTC. Translating gives CASSPNPASGKHNEQFF.

The V and J genes are TRBV28 and TRBJ2-3; weak D call: TRBD2 (5 bases). The germline V gene encodes CDR1 MDHEN and CDR2 SYDVKM. The CDR3 consists of 14 residues. V lost 5 bases and J lost 5, with 14 bases in between. The CDR3, as DNA: TGTGCCAGCAGTCCCCTTCTCCGGGGAGATACGCAGTATTTT. Translated, it gives CASSPLLRGDTQYF. Using reference TRBV28 and TRBJ2-3 for the parts outside the CDR3, the full variable domain is DVKVTQSSRYLVKRTGEKVFLECVQDMDHENMFWYRQDPGLGLRLIYFSYDVKMKEKGDIPEGYSVSREKKERFSLILESASTNQTSMYLCASSPLLRGDTQYFGPGTRLTVL.

The rearrangement joins TRBV10-3 to TRBJ1-3; D gene uncertain. V was clipped by 4 bases and J by 0 bases, with 7 bases between them. Germline V gene data show CDR1 as ENHRY and CDR2 as SYGVKD. The CDR3 totals 14 residues. CDR3 protein: CAISVGGSGNTIYF. CDR3 nucleotide sequence: TGTGCCATCAGTGTAGGTGGCTCTGGAAACACCATATATTTT.

The chain recombines TRBV5-1 with TRBJ2-7; 8 nucleotides match TRBD1. CDR1 is SGHRS, CDR2 YFSETQ, per germline. The J segment lost 5 bases and the V segment lost 7 bases, leaving 11 bases of the junction unmatched. The CDR3 spans 14 residues. DNA for the CDR3: TGCGCCAGCTACACCACGGCAGGGGGCCACGAGCAGTACTTC. Amino acid sequence: CASYTTAGGHEQYF.

This chain links TRBV7-2 with TRBJ2-7, with 10 bases identical to TRBD2. The junction had 8 bases not matched to a gene; V was cut back by 0 bases and J by 3 bases. This CDR3 is 17 amino acids long. CDR1 is SGHTA and CDR2 is FQGNSA in the germline V gene. CDR3 region: CASSLAPGLAEIYEQYF. The CDR3 nucleotides read TGTGCCAGCAGCTTAGCGCCCGGACTAGCGGAGATCTACGAGCAGTACTTC.

The chain recombines TRBV5-4 with TRBJ2-7; D tentatively fits TRBD1 or TRBD2 (7 bases each). The CDR3 is 14 residues long. The germline gives CDR1 SGHNT, CDR2 YYREEE (reference sequence). The V and J ends lost 0 bases and 4 bases respectively, with 11 bases between them. CDR3 region: CASSLDRGGYEQYF. CDR3 sequence (DNA): TGTGCCAGCAGCTTGGACAGGGGAGGGTACGAGCAGTACTTC. Full variable domain (missing parts from reference TRBV5-4 and TRBJ2-7): ETGVTQSPTHLIKTRGQQVTLRCSSQSGHNTVSWYQQALGQGPQFIFQYYREEENGRGNFPPRFSGLQFPNYSSELNVNALELDDSALYLCASSLDRGGYEQYFGPGTRLTVT.